The 5 T cell receptor beta chains in this list originate from one sample, sequenced in a study of T cells in Graves' hyperthyroidism and ophthalmopathy. Researchers amplified the TCR beta CDR3 regions from RNA transcripts. When the TCR CDR3 underwent first-round RT-PCR, the HTBI primer set was used. Via MiXCR, TCRdb re-called the multiplex PCR reads, giving one row per CDR3 protein. Here the sample spans almost 500,000 distinct CDR3 sequences, 20% to 25% being singletons. The sample comprised blood. Every receptor here comes from a woman in her seventies with Graves' ophthalmopathy.

This clonotype was picked up a small number of times. This chain connects TRBV7-9 to TRBJ1-2; D might be TRBD1 (5 bases). Trimming left V 4 bases short and J 2 bases short, with 20 bases between. The germline V gene encodes CDR1 SEHNR and CDR2 FQNEAQ (reference sequence). The CDR3 extends over 17 amino acids. CDR3: CASSSSPQGLRNYGYTF. The CDR3 nucleotides read TGTGCCAGCAGCTCCTCCCCCCAGGGCCTCCGAAACTATGGCTACACCTTC.

This clonotype was found a few times. The chain employs TRBV19 and TRBJ2-1; TRBD2 agrees at 13 bases. Germline CDR1 reads LNHDA; CDR2 reads SQIVND (reference sequence). The CDR3 has 15 amino acids. J gave up 4 bases and V 3 bases, and 0 bases lay outside the gene matches. CDR3 sequence reads: CASSMGLAGYNEQFF. CDR3 sequence (DNA): TGTGCCAGTAGTATGGGACTAGCGGGATACAATGAGCAGTTCTTC.

The rearrangement links TRBV20-1 to TRBJ2-4; D is unclear. The CDR3 totals 14 residues. V gave up 4 bases and J gave up 0 bases, with 10 bases separating them. CDR1 and CDR2 from the germline V gene are DFQATT and SNEGSKA (reference sequence). The CDR3, as DNA: TGCAGTGCTAACCAGCGTGTAGCCAAAAACATTCAGTACTTC. Translating gives CSANQRVAKNIQYF.

The chain has TRBV28 and TRBJ2-7; 12 bases map to TRBD1. V gave up 6 bases and J gave up 6 bases; unmatched junction bases: 9. The CDR3 runs to 15 residues. Germline V CDR1 and CDR2: MDHEN, SYDVKM. The CDR3 DNA reads as TGTGCCAGCAGCCTGGGACAGGGGGCGCCCCCCGAGCAGTACTTC. Its protein product is CASSLGQGAPPEQYF.

The table lists this clonotype with many counts. The chain couples TRBV7-2 to TRBJ1-4; the D gene is possibly TRBD1 (5 bases). V was trimmed by 5 bases and J by 0 bases, leaving 10 bases between them. Germline loops: CDR1 SGHTA, CDR2 FQGNSA. The CDR3 loop spans 15 amino acids. CDR3 sequence (DNA): TGTGCCAGCAGCCCGGGGGGAGCAACTAATGAAAAACTGTTTTTT. It yields the protein CASSPGGATNEKLFF.